This is a list of T cell receptor beta chains from one sample in a study of response to subunit inactivated influenza vaccine. TCRdb re-analysed the RT-PCR reads in MiXCR, keeping a single row per CDR3 protein. The top ten clones hold roughly 3.1% of a sample with approximately 520,000 distinct CDR3 sequences, approximately 17% of them seen once. Specimen: CD4+ T cells sorted from PBMCs, collected less than 30 months after vaccination. The receptors were gathered from a man between 50 and 75 years old who received an inactivated influenza vaccine. Each CDR3 is given with its conserved first and last residue. Each record gives: clone size, D gene, J gene, V gene, CDR3 protein, CDR3 DNA. A D gene is named only where the DNA matches it firmly. The listing skips clone size in some rows; elsewhere it reads once, few, many or a size class.

abundance: few
d_gene: .
j_gene: TRBJ1-2
v_gene: TRBV7-2
CDR3aa: CASSLGGFGGYTF
CDR3nt: TGTGCCAGCAGCTTAGGGGGGTTTGGTGGCTACACCTTC

abundance: few
d_gene: .
j_gene: TRBJ2-5
v_gene: TRBV20-1
CDR3aa: CSAQPPGETQYF
CDR3nt: TGCAGTGCCCAGCCCCCTGGGGAGACCCAGTACTTC

abundance: many
d_gene: TRBD2
j_gene: TRBJ2-2
v_gene: TRBV4-3
CDR3aa: CASSQVASGGSGELFF
CDR3nt: TGCGCCAGCAGCCAAGTGGCTAGCGGGGGTTCTGGGGAGCTGTTTTTT

abundance: .
d_gene: TRBD2
j_gene: TRBJ2-3
v_gene: TRBV7-2
CDR3aa: CASRAVSGRPSTDTQYF
CDR3nt: TGTGCCAGCAGGGCCGTTAGCGGGAGGCCTAGCACAGATACGCAGTATTTT

abundance: many
d_gene: .
j_gene: TRBJ2-3
v_gene: TRBV5-1
CDR3aa: CASSLGSGRSTDTQYF
CDR3nt: TGCGCCAGCAGCTTGGGGAGCGGACGAAGCACAGATACGCAGTATTTT

abundance: many
d_gene: TRBD1
j_gene: TRBJ2-4
v_gene: TRBV11-2
CDR3aa: CASSLVWTGKNIQYF
CDR3nt: TGTGCCAGCAGCTTAGTCTGGACAGGGAAAAACATTCAGTACTTC

abundance: few
d_gene: .
j_gene: TRBJ2-7
v_gene: TRBV3-1
CDR3aa: CASSRGGSHEQYF
CDR3nt: TGTGCCAGCAGCCGAGGGGGTTCCCACGAGCAGTACTTC

abundance: few
d_gene: TRBD2
j_gene: TRBJ2-1
v_gene: TRBV6-1
CDR3aa: CASRGLAGGPLFF
CDR3nt: TGTGCCAGCAGGGGACTAGCGGGAGGGCCGTTGTTCTTC

abundance: few
d_gene: .
j_gene: TRBJ2-2
v_gene: TRBV6-2/TRBV6-3
CDR3aa: CASSYVGTNSGGELFF
CDR3nt: TGTGCCAGCAGTTACGTAGGGACAAACTCAGGCGGGGAGCTGTTTTTT

abundance: .
d_gene: TRBD1
j_gene: TRBJ1-2
v_gene: TRBV11-3
CDR3aa: CASSGDSGYGYTF
CDR3nt: TGTGCCAGCAGCGGGGACAGCGGCTATGGCTACACCTTC

abundance: many
d_gene: .
j_gene: TRBJ2-3
v_gene: TRBV12-3/TRBV12-4
CDR3aa: CASTPTGTDTQYF
CDR3nt: TGTGCCAGCACCCCGACAGGCACAGATACGCAGTATTTT

abundance: few
d_gene: .
j_gene: TRBJ2-1
v_gene: TRBV11-1
CDR3aa: CASSLARFSGTNVNEQFF
CDR3nt: TGTGCCAGCAGCTTAGCGCGGTTTTCTGGTACCAACGTGAATGAGCAGTTCTTC

abundance: .
d_gene: .
j_gene: TRBJ1-1
v_gene: TRBV20-1
CDR3aa: CSARVSGRVNTEAFF
CDR3nt: TGCAGTGCTAGGGTTTCGGGGCGCGTGAACACTGAAGCTTTCTTT

abundance: .
d_gene: .
j_gene: TRBJ2-1
v_gene: TRBV7-2
CDR3aa: CASSPGWRGGYNEQFF
CDR3nt: TGTGCCAGCAGCCCAGGGTGGCGCGGAGGATACAATGAGCAGTTCTTC

abundance: .
d_gene: TRBD2
j_gene: TRBJ2-1
v_gene: TRBV20-1
CDR3aa: CSAPLAGGIYNEQFF
CDR3nt: TGCAGTGCTCCGTTAGCGGGGGGAATCTACAATGAGCAGTTCTTC

abundance: once
d_gene: .
j_gene: TRBJ1-1
v_gene: TRBV5-6
CDR3aa: CASDGGMNTEAFF
CDR3nt: TGTGCCAGCGACGGGGGGATGAACACTGAAGCTTTCTTT

abundance: few
d_gene: .
j_gene: TRBJ1-5
v_gene: TRBV6-1
CDR3aa: CASSPHLNQPQHF
CDR3nt: TGTGCCAGCAGCCCACACCTCAATCAGCCCCAGCATTTT

abundance: few
d_gene: .
j_gene: TRBJ2-1
v_gene: TRBV20-1
CDR3aa: CSASYALKSSYNEQFF
CDR3nt: TGCAGTGCTAGTTATGCCCTGAAGAGCTCCTACAATGAGCAGTTCTTC

abundance: .
d_gene: .
j_gene: TRBJ2-5
v_gene: TRBV10-3
CDR3aa: CAISNRFPIQETQYF
CDR3nt: TGTGCCATCAGTAACCGGTTCCCCATACAAGAGACCCAGTACTTC

abundance: .
d_gene: .
j_gene: TRBJ2-3
v_gene: TRBV4-3
CDR3aa: CASSQGDTGRPDTQYF
CDR3nt: TGCGCCAGCAGCCAAGGCGATACAGGGCGGCCAGATACGCAGTATTTT